This TCR beta chain was recorded in a study of T cell clonality in common variable immunodeficiency. Study-wide results and caveats: Reportedly, TCR beta sequences from common variable immunodeficiency showed fewer deletions and N-nucleotide insertions.

Most patients and controls had Caucasian heritage. Control and CVID samples contributed equal amounts of genomic DNA. TCRdb keeps only in-frame clones here, not all; method: immunoSEQ multiplex PCR. The data show 45,000 to 70,000 clones, none appearing only once, with 4.5% to 5.5% held by the ten largest. This clone was seen repeatedly, ten times or more. The target antigen is unknown. The read ends 3 residues before the CDR3 terminus; that terminus is restored from the germline J gene. The CDR3 is 16 amino acids. V was trimmed by 4 bases and J by 2 bases, leaving 13 bases between them. In germline, CDR1 is SGHNT, CDR2 YYREEE (reference sequence).

The receptor was isolated from a person between 18 and 75 years old in good health. The chain has TRBV5-4 and TRBJ2-6; D unresolved. The material sequenced was peripheral blood mononuclear cells. CDR3 protein: CASSRVMSAGANVLTF. CDR3 DNA, as far as it was read: TGTGCCAGCAGCAGGGTGATGAGTGCTGGGGCCAACGTC.